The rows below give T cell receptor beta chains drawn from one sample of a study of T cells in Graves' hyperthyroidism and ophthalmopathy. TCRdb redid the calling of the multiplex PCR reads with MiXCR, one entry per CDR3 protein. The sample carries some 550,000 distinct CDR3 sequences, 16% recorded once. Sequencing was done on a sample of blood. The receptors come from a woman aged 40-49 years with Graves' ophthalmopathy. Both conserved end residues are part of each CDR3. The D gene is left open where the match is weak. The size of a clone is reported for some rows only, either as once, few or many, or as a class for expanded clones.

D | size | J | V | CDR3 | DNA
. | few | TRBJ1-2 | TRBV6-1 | CASSRLLYGYTF | TGTGCCAGCAGCAGATTACTATATGGCTACACCTTC
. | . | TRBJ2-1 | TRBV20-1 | CSARDRTRVWRGQHNEQFF | TGCAGTGCTAGAGATCGGACTAGAGTGTGGAGGGGGCAACACAATGAGCAGTTCTTC
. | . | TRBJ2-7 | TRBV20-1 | CSARDPKTQNEQYF | TGCAGTGCTAGAGATCCCAAGACACAGAACGAGCAGTACTTC
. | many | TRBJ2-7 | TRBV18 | CASSLLGEEQYF | TGTGCCAGCTCACTGTTGGGCGAAGAGCAGTACTTC
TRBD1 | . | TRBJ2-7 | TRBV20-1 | CSANPGQGLLYTYEQYF | TGCAGTGCTAATCCGGGACAGGGACTACTGTACACCTACGAGCAGTACTTC
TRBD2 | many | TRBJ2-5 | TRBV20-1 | CSARKAGRGGLSPETQYF | TGCAGTGCGAGAAAGGCGGGGCGGGGGGGCCTGTCTCCAGAGACCCAGTACTTC
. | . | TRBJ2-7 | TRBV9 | CASSVGALLGYEQYF | TGTGCCAGCAGCGTAGGGGCCCTCCTGGGCTACGAGCAGTACTTC
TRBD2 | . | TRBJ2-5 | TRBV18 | CVSSPGTTQETQYF | TGTGTCAGCTCACCCGGGACTACCCAAGAGACCCAGTACTTC
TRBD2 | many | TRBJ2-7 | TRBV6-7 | CASSYPGGTSGNSYEQYF | TGTGCCAGCAGTTACCCAGGCGGGACTAGCGGGAACTCCTACGAGCAGTACTTC
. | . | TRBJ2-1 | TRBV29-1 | CSVEFNSYNEQFF | TGCAGCGTTGAATTCAACTCCTACAATGAGCAGTTCTTC
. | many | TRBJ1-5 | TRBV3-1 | CASSLGQHNQPQHF | TGTGCCAGCAGCCTAGGACAGCACAATCAGCCCCAGCATTTT
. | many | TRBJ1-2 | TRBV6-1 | CASSNTLVRGVGYGYTF | TGTGCCAGCAGTAATACGTTAGTCAGGGGAGTTGGCTATGGCTACACCTTC
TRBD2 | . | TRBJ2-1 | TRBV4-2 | CASSQEAGGGYNEQFF | TGTGCCAGCAGCCAAGAAGCGGGAGGTGGATACAATGAGCAGTTCTTC
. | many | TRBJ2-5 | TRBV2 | CASREDSSETQYF | TGTGCCAGCAGAGAGGACAGCTCGGAGACCCAGTACTTC
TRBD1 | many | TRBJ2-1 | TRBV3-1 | CASSRLGTGRNEQFF | TGTGCCAGCAGCCGGCTCGGGACAGGGCGTAATGAGCAGTTCTTC
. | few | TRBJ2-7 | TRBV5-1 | CASSPRGASEQYF | TGCGCCAGCAGCCCGCGGGGCGCTAGTGAGCAGTACTTC
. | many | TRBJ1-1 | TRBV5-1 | CASSLGPGLGSGAFF | TGCGCCAGCAGCTTGGGTCCAGGGCTCGGGTCGGGAGCTTTCTTT
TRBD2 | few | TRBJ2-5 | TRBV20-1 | CSASSGEETQYF | TGCAGTGCTAGTAGCGGGGAAGAGACCCAGTACTTC
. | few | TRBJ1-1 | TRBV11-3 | CASSLDGGGRAFF | TGTGCCAGCAGCTTAGATGGCGGGGGCAGGGCTTTCTTT
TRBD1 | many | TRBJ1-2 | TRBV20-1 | CSAKSTGTGHYGYTF | TGCAGTGCTAAAAGCACCGGGACAGGGCACTATGGCTACACCTTC
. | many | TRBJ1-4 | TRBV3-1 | CASSQDRGPFPPPREKLFF | TGTGCCAGCAGCCAAGATCGAGGACCGTTCCCGCCGCCGCGGGAAAAACTGTTTTTT
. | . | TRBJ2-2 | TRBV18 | CASSPPTTANTGELFF | TGTGCCAGCTCACCACCGACGACAGCGAACACCGGGGAGCTGTTTTTT
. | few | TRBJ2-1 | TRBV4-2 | CASSQELNYNEQFF | TGTGCCAGCAGCCAAGAGTTGAACTACAATGAGCAGTTCTTC
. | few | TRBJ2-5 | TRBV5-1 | CASSLKGGARAQYF | TGCGCCAGCAGCTTGAAGGGCGGAGCGAGGGCCCAGTACTTC
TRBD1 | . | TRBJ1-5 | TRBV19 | CASSTLGTVYQPQHF | TGTGCCAGTAGTACCCTCGGGACAGTTTATCAGCCCCAGCATTTT
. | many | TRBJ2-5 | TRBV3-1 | CASSQGFGELQETQYF | TGTGCCAGCAGCCAAGGGTTCGGGGAACTACAAGAGACCCAGTACTTC
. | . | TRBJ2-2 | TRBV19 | CASSIYTGGLITGELFF | TGTGCCAGTAGTATATATACCGGGGGCCTCATCACCGGGGAGCTGTTTTTT
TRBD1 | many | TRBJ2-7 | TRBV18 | CASSQIQGNEQYF | TGTGCCAGCTCACAAATACAGGGGAACGAGCAGTACTTC
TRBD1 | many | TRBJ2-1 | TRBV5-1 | CASSSGTGYNEQFF | TGCGCCAGCAGCTCCGGGACAGGCTACAATGAGCAGTTCTTC
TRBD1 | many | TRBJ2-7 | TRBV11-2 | CASSLGTGFYEQYF | TGTGCCAGCAGCTTAGGGACAGGGTTCTACGAGCAGTACTTC
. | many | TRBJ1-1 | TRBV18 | CASSPSTGMNTEAFF | TGTGCCAGCTCACCAAGTACAGGAATGAACACTGAAGCTTTCTTT
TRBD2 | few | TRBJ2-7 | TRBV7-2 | CAIRGLATYEQYF | TGTGCCATCCGGGGACTAGCTACCTACGAGCAGTACTTC
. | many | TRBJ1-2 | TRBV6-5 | CASSYHPTAVGYTF | TGTGCCAGCAGTTACCACCCGACGGCTGTTGGCTACACCTTC
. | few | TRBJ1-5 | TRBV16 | CASSQFYRDSNQPQHF | TGTGCCAGCAGCCAATTCTACAGGGATAGCAATCAGCCCCAGCATTTT
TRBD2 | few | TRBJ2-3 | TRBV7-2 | CASRSGAGGIADTQYF | TGTGCCAGCAGATCTGGGGCGGGGGGGATCGCAGATACGCAGTATTTT
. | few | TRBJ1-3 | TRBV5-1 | CASSPSVSGNTIYF | TGCGCCAGCAGCCCGTCGGTCTCTGGAAACACCATATATTTT
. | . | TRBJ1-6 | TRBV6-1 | CASSEAPRQAGGALHF | TGTGCCAGCAGTGAAGCGCCGCGGCAGGCCGGTGGTGCCCTCCACTTT
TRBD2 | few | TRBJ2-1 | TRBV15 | CATSRDLSSGRAILFYEQFF | TGTGCCACCAGCAGAGATCTGAGTAGCGGGAGGGCCATTTTATTCTATGAGCAGTTCTTC
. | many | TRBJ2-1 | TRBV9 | CASSSQRGAGVPSYNEQFF | TGTGCCAGCAGCTCACAGAGAGGGGCAGGGGTCCCCTCCTACAATGAGCAGTTCTTC
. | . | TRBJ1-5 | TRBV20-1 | CSATDPTVTLSNQPQHF | TGCAGTGCTACCGACCCGACCGTCACCCTTAGCAATCAGCCCCAGCATTTT
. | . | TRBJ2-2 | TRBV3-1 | CASSLLGGGGTGELFF | TGTGCCAGCAGCCTACTAGGTGGGGGAGGCACCGGGGAGCTGTTTTTT
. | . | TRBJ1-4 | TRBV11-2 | CASSSDGINEKLFF | TGTGCCAGCAGCTCCGACGGGATTAATGAAAAACTGTTTTTT
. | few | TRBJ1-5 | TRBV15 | CATSSRSNQPQHF | TGTGCCACCAGCAGTAGAAGCAATCAGCCCCAGCATTTT
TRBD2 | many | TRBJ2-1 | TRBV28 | CASSSATSGYNEQFF | TGTGCCAGCAGTTCGGCGACTAGCGGTTACAATGAGCAGTTCTTC
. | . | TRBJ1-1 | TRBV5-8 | CASSLERGGNTEAFF | TGTGCCAGCAGCTTGGAGAGGGGGGGGAACACTGAAGCTTTCTTT
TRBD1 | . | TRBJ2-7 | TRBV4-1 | CASSYSDRGWYEQYF | TGCGCCAGCAGCTATTCCGACAGGGGGTGGTACGAGCAGTACTTC
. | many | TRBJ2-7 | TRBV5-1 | CASSNPHYEQYF | TGCGCCAGCAGCAACCCTCACTACGAGCAGTACTTC
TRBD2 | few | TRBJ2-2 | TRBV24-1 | CATSTLAGETGELFF | TGTGCCACCAGTACGCTAGCGGGAGAAACCGGGGAGCTGTTTTTT
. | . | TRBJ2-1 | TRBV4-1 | CASRPPAAGYNEQFF | TGCGCCAGCAGACCCCCAGCGGCGGGGTACAATGAGCAGTTCTTC
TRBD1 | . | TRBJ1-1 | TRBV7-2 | CASRAKGGIHTEAFF | TGTGCCAGCAGAGCGAAAGGGGGCATCCACACTGAAGCTTTCTTT
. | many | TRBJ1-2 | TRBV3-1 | CASSDLTGYGYTF | TGTGCCAGCAGCGACCTGACAGGCTATGGCTACACCTTC
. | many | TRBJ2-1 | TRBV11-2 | CASSLGVNEQFF | TGTGCCAGCAGCTTAGGAGTGAATGAGCAGTTCTTC
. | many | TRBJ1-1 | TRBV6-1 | CASKYRADIDTEAFF | TGTGCCAGCAAATACAGGGCGGATATCGACACTGAAGCTTTCTTT
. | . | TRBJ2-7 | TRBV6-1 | CASALGVTYEQYF | TGTGCCAGCGCATTGGGGGTAACCTACGAGCAGTACTTC
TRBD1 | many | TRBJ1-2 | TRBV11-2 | CASSMTGFRYGYTF | TGTGCCAGCAGCATGACAGGGTTTAGATATGGCTACACCTTC
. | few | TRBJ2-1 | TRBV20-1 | CSAREREHSYNEQFF | TGCAGTGCTAGAGAGAGGGAACACTCCTACAATGAGCAGTTCTTC
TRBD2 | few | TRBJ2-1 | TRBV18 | CASSPEGTSAGYNEQFF | TGTGCCAGCTCACCAGAGGGGACTAGCGCCGGCTACAATGAGCAGTTCTTC
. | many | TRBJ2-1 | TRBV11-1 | CASSLYYNEQFF | TGTGCCAGCAGCTTATACTACAATGAGCAGTTCTTC
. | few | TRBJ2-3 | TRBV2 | CASSYARGRTDTQYF | TGTGCCAGCAGTTATGCCAGGGGACGCACAGATACGCAGTATTTT
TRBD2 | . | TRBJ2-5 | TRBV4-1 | CASSPPASGAWGETQYF | TGCGCCAGCAGCCCCCCGGCTAGCGGGGCCTGGGGAGAGACCCAGTACTTC